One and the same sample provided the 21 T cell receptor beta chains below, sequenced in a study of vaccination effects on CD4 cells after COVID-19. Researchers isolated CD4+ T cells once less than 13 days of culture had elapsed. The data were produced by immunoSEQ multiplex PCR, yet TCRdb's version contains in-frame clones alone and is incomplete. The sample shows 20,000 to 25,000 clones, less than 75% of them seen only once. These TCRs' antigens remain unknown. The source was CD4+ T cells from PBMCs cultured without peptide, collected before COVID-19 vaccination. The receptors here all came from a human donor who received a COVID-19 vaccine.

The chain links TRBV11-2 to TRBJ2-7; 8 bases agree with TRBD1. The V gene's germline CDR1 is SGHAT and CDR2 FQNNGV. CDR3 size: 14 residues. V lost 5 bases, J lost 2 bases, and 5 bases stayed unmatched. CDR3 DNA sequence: TGTGCCAGCAGCGTCGAACAGGGGGCCTACGAGCAGTACTTC. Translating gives CASSVEQGAYEQYF.

The CDR3 DNA follows: TGTGCAAGTCGCTTAGCAAGATGGGACAGGGGGCCTGAAGCTTTCTTT. Amino acid sequence: CASRLARWDRGPEAFF. The V and J genes are TRBV12-2 and TRBJ1-1; TRBD1 reflects the table's D call only, with no check against the DNA. TRBV12-2 is reported as a pseudogene. This CDR3 spans 16 amino acids.

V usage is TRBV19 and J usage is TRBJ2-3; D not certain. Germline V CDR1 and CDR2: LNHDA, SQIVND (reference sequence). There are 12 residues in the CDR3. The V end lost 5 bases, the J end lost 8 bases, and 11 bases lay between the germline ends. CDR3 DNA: TGTGCCAGTAGTCCCGGAGATGGTACGCAGTATTTT. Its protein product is CASSPGDGTQYF.

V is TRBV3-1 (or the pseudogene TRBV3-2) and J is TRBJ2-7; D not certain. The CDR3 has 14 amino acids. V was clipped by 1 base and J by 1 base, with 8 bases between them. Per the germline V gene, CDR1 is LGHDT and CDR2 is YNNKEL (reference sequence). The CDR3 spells CASSQGLRSYEQYF. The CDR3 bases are TGTGCCAGCAGCCAAGGTCTTCGTTCCTACGAGCAGTACTTC.

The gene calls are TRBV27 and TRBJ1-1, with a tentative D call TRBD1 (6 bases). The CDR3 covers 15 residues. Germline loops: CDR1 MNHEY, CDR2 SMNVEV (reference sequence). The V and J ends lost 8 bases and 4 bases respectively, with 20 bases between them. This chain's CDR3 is CASQKRGDVSTEAFF. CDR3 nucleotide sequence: TGTGCCAGCCAAAAAAGGGGGGACGTGAGCACTGAAGCTTTCTTT.

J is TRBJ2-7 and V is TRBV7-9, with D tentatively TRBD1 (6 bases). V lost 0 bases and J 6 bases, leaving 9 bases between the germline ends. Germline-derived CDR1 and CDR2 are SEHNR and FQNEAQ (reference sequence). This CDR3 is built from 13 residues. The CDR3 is CASSLAEGGEQYF. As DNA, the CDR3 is TGTGCCAGCAGCTTAGCGGAAGGGGGCGAGCAGTACTTC.

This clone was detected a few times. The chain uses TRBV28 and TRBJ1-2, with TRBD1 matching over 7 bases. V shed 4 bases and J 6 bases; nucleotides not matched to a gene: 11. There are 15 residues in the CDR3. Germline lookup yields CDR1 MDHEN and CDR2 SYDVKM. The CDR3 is CASSSTGVGGNGYTF. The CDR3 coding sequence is TGTGCCAGCAGTTCCACAGGGGTAGGGGGCAATGGCTACACCTTC.

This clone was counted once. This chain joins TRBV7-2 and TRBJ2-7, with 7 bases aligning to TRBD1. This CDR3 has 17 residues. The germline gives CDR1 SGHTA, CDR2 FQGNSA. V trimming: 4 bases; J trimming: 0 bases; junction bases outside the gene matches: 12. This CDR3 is CASSSLTGTLSSYEQYF. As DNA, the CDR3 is TGTGCCAGCAGCTCCCTGACAGGGACCCTGAGCTCCTACGAGCAGTACTTC.

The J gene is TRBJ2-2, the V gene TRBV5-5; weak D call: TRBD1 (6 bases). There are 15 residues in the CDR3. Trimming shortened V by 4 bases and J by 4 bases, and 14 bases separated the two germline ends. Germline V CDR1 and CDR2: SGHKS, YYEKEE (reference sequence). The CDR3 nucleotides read TGTGCCAGCAGCGACACACAGGGCTTCACCGGGGAGCTGTTTTTT. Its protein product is CASSDTQGFTGELFF.

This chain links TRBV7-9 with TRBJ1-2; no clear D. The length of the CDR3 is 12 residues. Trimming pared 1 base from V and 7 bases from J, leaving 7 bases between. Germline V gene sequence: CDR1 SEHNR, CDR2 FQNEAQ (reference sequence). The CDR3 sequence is CASSLDGVGYTF. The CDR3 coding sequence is TGTGCCAGCAGCTTAGATGGAGTTGGCTACACCTTC.

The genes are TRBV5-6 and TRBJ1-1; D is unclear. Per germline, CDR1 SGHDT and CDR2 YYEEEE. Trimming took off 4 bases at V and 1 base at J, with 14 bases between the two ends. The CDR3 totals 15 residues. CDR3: CASSPVRWGNTEAFF. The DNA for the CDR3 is TGTGCCAGCAGCCCGGTTCGCTGGGGGAACACTGAAGCTTTCTTT. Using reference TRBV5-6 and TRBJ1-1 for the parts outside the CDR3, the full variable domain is DAGVTQSPTHLIKTRGQQVTLRCSPKSGHDTVSWYQQALGQGPQFIFQYYEEEERQRGNFPDRFSGHQFPNYSSELNVNALLLGDSALYLCASSPVRWGNTEAFFGQGTRLTVV.

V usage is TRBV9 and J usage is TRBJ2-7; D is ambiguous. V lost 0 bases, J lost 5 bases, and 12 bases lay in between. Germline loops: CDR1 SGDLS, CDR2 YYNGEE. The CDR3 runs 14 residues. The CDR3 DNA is TGTGCCAGCAGCGTAGATCTCCGTCCTCACGAGCAGTACTTC. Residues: CASSVDLRPHEQYF.

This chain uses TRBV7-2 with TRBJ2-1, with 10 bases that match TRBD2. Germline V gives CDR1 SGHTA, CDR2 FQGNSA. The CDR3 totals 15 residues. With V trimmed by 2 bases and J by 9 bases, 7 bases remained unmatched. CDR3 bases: TGTGCCAGCAGCTTACTAGCGGGAGTTAAGGGTGAGCAGTTCTTC. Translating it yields CASSLLAGVKGEQFF.

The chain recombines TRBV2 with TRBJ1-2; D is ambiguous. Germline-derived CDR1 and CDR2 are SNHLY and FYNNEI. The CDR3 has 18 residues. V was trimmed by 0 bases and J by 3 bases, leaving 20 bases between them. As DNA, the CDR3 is TGTGCCAGCAGTGAAGCGCTTATTCCGGCCCCGGGCGACTATGGCTACACCTTC. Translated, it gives CASSEALIPAPGDYGYTF.

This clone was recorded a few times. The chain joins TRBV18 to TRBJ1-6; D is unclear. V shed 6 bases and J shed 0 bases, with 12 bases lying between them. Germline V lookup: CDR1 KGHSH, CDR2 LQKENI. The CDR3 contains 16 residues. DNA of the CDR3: TGTGCCAGCTCCCCCCCGGAGGGCTCCTATAATTCACCCCTCCACTTT. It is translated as CASSPPEGSYNSPLHF.

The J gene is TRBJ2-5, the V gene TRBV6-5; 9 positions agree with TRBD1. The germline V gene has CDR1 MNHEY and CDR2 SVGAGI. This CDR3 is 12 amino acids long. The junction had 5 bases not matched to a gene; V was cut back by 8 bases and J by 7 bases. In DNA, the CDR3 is TGTGCCAGCGGGACAGGGCAGGGGACCCAGTACTTC. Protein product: CASGTGQGTQYF.

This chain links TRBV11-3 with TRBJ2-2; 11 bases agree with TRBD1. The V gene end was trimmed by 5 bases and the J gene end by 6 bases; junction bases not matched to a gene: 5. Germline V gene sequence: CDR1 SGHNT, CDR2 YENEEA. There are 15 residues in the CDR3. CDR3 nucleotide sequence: TGTGCCAGCAGCGTGGGACAGGGGGGCCCCGGGGAGCTGTTTTTT. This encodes CASSVGQGGPGELFF.

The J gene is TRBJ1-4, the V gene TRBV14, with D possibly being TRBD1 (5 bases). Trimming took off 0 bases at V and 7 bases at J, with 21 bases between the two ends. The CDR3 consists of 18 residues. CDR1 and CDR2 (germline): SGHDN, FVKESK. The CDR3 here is CASSQDSVGDHHLEKLFF. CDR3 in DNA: TGTGCCAGCAGCCAAGATAGTGTTGGGGACCACCATCTTGAAAAACTGTTTTTT. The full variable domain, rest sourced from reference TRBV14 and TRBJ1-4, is EAGVTQFPSHSVIEKGQTVTLRCDPISGHDNLYWYRRVMGKEIKFLLHFVKESKQDESGMPNNRFLAERTGGTYSTLKVQPAELEDSGVYFCASSQDSVGDHHLEKLFFGSGTQLSVL.

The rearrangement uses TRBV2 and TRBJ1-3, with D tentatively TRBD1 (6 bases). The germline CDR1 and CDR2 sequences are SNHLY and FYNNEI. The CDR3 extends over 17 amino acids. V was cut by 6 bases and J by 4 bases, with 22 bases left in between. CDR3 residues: CASRRQPSGVMGNTIYF. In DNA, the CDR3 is TGTGCCAGCAGGCGCCAACCCTCAGGGGTCATGGGAAACACCATATATTTT.

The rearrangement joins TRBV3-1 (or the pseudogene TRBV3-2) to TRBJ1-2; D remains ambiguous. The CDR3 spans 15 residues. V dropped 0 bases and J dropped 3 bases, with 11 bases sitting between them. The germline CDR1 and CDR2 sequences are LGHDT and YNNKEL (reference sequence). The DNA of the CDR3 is TGTGCCAGCAGCCAAGATTATGACGCCTACTATGGCTACACCTTC. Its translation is CASSQDYDAYYGYTF.

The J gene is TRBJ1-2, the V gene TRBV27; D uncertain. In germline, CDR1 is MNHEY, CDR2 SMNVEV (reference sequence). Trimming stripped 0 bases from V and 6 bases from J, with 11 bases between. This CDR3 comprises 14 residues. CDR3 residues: CASSLSGVFNGYTF. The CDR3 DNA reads TGTGCCAGCAGTTTATCAGGCGTTTTCAATGGCTACACCTTC.